The source of this T cell receptor beta chain is a study of OX40 agonist ivuxolimab in advanced cancers. The wider study: Participants could have had prior anti-PD-1, anti-PD-L1 or anti-CTLA-4 therapy, and around 40% had some. General study findings and limits: Some of the nonresponding patients also showed low levels of normalized T-cell clonal expansion.

Only in-frame clones appear in the TCRdb table, and some are missing; sequencing was by immunoSEQ multiplex PCR. Among about 90,000 clones listed, approximately 91% were seen once. Patients with autoimmune history or systemic immunosuppression were excluded. This CDR3 has 16 amino acids. The germline gives CDR1 MNHNY, CDR2 SVGAGI (reference sequence). V shed 5 bases and J 3 bases; nucleotides not matched to a gene: 6. Comments on this clone: No antigen is known for it.

The sample consisted of CD4+ or CD8+ T cells sorted from blood, taken in a trial of the OX40 agonist ivuxolimab. The receptor comes from an adult with an advanced solid tumor such as melanoma, head and neck, liver or kidney cancer. The chain links TRBV6-6 to TRBJ2-5; TRBD2 aligns across 13 bases. CDR3: CASSRTSGSSKETQYF. The DNA of the CDR3 is TGTGCCAGCAGTAGGACTAGCGGGAGTTCAAAAGAGACCCAGTACTTC.